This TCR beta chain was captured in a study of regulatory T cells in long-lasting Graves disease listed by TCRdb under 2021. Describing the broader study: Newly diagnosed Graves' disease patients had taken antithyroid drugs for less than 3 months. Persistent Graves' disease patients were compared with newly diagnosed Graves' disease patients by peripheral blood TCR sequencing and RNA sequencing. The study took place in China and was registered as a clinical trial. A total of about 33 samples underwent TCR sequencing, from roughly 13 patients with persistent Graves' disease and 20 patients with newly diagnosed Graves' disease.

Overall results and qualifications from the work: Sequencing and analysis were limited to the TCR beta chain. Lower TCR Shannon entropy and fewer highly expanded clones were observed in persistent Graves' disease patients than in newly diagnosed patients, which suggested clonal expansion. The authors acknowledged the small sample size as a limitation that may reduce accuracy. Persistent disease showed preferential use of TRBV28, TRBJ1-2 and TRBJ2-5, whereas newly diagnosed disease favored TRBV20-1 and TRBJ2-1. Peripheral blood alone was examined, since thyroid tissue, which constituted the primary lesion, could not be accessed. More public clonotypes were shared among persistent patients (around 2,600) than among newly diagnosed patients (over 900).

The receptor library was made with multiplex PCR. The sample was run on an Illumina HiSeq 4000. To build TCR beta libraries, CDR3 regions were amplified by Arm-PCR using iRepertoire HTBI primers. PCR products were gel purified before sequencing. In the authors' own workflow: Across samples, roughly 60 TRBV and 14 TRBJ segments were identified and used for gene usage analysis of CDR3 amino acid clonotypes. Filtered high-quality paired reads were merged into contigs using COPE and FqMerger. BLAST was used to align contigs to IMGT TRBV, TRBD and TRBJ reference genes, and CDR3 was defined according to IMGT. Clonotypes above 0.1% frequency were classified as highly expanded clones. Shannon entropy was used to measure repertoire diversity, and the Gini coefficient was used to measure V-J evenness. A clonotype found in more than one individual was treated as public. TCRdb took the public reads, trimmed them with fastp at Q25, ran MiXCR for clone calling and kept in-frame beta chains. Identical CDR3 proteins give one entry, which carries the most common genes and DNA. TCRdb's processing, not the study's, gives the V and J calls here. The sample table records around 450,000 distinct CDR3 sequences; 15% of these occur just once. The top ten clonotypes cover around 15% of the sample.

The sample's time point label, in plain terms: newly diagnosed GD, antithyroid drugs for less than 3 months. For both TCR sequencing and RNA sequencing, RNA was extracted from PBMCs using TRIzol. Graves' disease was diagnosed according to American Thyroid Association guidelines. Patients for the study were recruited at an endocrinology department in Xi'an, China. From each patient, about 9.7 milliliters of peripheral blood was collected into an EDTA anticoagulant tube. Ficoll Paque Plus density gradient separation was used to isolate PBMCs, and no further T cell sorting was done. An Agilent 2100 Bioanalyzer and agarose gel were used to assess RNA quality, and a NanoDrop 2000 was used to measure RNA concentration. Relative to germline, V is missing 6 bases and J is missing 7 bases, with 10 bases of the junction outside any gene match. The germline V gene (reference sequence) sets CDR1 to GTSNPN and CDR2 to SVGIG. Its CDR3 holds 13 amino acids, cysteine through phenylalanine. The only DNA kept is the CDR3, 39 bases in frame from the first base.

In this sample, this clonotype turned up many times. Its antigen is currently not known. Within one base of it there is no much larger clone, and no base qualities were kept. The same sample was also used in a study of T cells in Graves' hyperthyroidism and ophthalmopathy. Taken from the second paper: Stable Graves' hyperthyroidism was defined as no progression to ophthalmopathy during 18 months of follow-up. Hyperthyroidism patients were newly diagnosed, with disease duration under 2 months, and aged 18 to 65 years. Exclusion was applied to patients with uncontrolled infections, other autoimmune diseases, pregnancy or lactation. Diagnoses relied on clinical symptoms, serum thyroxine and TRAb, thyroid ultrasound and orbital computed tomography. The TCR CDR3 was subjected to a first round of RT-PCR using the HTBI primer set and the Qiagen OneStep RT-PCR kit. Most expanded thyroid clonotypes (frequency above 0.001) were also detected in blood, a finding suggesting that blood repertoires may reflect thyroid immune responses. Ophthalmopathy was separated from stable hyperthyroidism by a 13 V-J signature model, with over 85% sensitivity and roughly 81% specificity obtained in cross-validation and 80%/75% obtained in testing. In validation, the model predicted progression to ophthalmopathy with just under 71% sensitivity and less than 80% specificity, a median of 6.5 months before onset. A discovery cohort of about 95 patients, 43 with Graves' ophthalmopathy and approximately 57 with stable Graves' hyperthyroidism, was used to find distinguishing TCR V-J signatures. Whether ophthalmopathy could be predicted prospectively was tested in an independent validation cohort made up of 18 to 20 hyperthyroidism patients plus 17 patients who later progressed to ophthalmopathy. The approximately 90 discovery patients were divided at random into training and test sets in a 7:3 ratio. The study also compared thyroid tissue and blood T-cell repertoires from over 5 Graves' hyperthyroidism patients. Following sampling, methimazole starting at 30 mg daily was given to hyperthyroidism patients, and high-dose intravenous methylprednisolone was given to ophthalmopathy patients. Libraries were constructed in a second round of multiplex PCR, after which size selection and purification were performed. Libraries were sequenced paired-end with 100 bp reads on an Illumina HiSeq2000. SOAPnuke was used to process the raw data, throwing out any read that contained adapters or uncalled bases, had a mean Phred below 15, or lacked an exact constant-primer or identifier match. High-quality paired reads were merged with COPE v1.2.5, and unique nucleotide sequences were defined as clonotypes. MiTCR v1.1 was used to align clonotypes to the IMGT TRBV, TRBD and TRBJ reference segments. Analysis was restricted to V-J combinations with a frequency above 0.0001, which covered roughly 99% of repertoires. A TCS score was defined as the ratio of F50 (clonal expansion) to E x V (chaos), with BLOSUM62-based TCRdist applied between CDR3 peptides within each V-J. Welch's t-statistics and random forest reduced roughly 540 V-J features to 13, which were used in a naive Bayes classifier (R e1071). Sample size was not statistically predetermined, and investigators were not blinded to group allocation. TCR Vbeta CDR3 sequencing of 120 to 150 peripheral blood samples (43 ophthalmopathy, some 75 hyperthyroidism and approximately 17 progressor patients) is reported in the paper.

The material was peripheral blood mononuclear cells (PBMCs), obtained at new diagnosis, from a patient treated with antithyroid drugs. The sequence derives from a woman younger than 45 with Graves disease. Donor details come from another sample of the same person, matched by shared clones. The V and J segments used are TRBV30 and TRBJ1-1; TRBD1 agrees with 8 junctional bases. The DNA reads TGTGCCTGCCCAGGGACAGGTAGTATTGAAGCTTTCTTT. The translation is CACPGTGSIEAFF.